This T cell receptor (beta chain) originates from a study of cytomegalovirus exposure and HLA in healthy donors. Study results and limitations: Some V segments, including TRBV6-2 and TRBV6-3, were excluded as indistinguishable. Specificity for CMV antigens was confirmed in vitro for three of the CMV-associated chains. Relative to equally common others, HLA-associated TCR beta chains showed greater clonal expansion in a later analysis.

The PCR made use of 60 Vbeta and 13 Jbeta primers. Per the study methods: In a later analysis, approximately 80 million unique TCR beta chains included roughly 11 million shared by two or more donors. Clones were read by immunoSEQ multiplex PCR, and TCRdb kept only the in-frame ones, dropping some. The D gene and trimming were derived from the DNA, and the V and J assignments and clone size from that table. The sample carries fewer than 150,000 clones, approximately 89% recorded once. In its sample, this clone was seen once. Its antigen remains unknown. Germline lookup yields CDR1 GTSNPN and CDR2 SVGIG (reference sequence). Trimming cost V 3 bases and J 0 bases, with 17 bases left between them. This CDR3 comprises 16 residues.

The rearrangement uses TRBV30 and TRBJ1-1; tentative D call: TRBD1 (6 bases). Source material: PBMCs. The sequence was obtained from a woman under 40 in good health and CMV-seropositive. The CDR3 DNA sequence: TGTGCCTGGAGAGAGGGACACCGAACTTTGAACACTGAAGCTTTCTTT. Protein product: CAWREGHRTLNTEAFF.